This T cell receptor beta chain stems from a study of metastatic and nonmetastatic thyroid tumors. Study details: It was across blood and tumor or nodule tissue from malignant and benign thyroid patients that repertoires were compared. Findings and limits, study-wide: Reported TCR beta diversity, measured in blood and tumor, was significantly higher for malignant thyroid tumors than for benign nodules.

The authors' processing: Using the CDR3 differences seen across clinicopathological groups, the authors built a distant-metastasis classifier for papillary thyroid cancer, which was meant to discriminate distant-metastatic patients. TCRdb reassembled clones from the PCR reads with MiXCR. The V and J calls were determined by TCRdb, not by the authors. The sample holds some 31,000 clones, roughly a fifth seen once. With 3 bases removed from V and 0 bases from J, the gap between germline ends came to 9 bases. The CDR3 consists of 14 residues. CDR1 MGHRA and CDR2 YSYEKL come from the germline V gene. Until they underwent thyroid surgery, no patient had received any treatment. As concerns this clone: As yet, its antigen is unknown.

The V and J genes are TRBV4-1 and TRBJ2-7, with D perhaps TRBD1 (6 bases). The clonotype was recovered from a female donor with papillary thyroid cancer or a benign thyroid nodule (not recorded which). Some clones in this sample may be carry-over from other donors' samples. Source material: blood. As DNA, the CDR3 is TGCGCCAGCAGCCACCCGGACAGCTCCTACGAGCAGTACTTC. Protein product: CASSHPDSSYEQYF.